This TCR beta chain stems from a study of blood T cell repertoires in COVID-19. Study context: Some COVID-19 samples were acute and others convalescent; all came from the United States, Italy and Spain. PBMCs, B-cell-depleted T cells, or T cells provided the cDNA or gDNA that made up the material.

Study processing details: Nucleated cell number was recorded as an estimate derived from reference gene primer amplification. Generated by immunoSEQ multiplex PCR, the TCRdb table keeps only in-frame clones and is missing some. V and J calls and clone size follow that table, whereas D and trimming were derived from the DNA. The data show approximately 500,000 clones, with 89% seen just once and around 0.9% held by the top ten. A Seattle source enrolled patients during active infection and followed them longitudinally. Germline V lookup: CDR1 MNHNY, CDR2 SVGAGI (reference sequence). The CDR3 totals 13 residues. V lost 4 bases and J lost 8, with 12 bases in between.

This clonotype originated in a man aged 18 to 29 with COVID-19, enrolled during active disease. The chain employs TRBV6-6 and TRBJ2-1; D uncertain. The sample consisted of peripheral blood. This CDR3 is CASSSLAGDEQFF. CDR3 in DNA: TGTGCCAGCAGTTCCTTAGCTGGAGATGAGCAGTTCTTC.